The entry below describes one T cell receptor (beta chain). Antigen: not known. The sample is drawn from a study of cytomegalovirus exposure and HLA in healthy donors. Findings of the study overall: Across HLA loci, a later analysis found differing TCR association rates, with DRB1 most and HLA-C fewest. Sequencing artifact likely explains a cluster of highly shared sequence variants.

Amplification used 60 Vbeta primers and 13 Jbeta primers. The method was immunoSEQ multiplex PCR; TCRdb's version includes in-frame clones alone and lacks a portion of them. Recorded for this sample: around 34,000 clones. CDR3 length equals 13 residues. V shed 5 bases, J shed 6 bases, and the junction held 5 bases outside the gene matches. Looked up from germline, CDR1 is MNHNY and CDR2 is SVGAGI (reference sequence). The TCR originated in a woman in her thirties or forties in good health and CMV-seropositive. J is TRBJ1-2 and V is TRBV6-6; TRBD1 agrees at 8 bases. The sequencing input was PBMCs. DNA for the CDR3: TGTGCCAGCAGTCCAGGACAGGGTAATGGCTACACCTTC. It encodes CASSPGQGNGYTF.